The 22 T cell receptor beta chains presented below share a single source sample, sequenced in a study of blood T cell repertoires in COVID-19. Repertoires were generated with immunoSEQ multiplex PCR, while TCRdb's copy carries only in-frame clones and drops some. The data hold approximately 270,000 clones, with approximately 83% observed a single time. The material sequenced was PBMCs or T cells enriched from blood (not recorded which). The receptors come from a woman younger than 45 who had recovered from COVID-19.

This sequence joins TRBV6-2 or TRBV6-3 and TRBJ2-2; 8 positions match TRBD2. Trimming took 2 bases from V and 1 from J; bases not matched to a gene: 0. Germline CDR1 and CDR2: MNHEY and SVGEGT. This CDR3 has 15 amino acids. The DNA for the CDR3 is TGTGCCAGCAGTTACCGGGGGGGGAACACCGGGGAGCTGTTTTTT. Its protein product is CASSYRGGNTGELFF.

In this sample, this clone turned up once. The V call is TRBV5-1, the J call TRBJ1-3, with D maybe TRBD1 (5 bases). CDR1 is SGHRS, CDR2 YFSETQ, per germline. This CDR3 is 15 amino acids long. Trimming pared 2 bases from V and 7 bases from J, leaving 16 bases between. The CDR3: CASSLGAEGLNTIYF. In nucleotides, the CDR3 is TGCGCCAGCAGCTTAGGGGCCGAAGGTCTTAACACCATATATTTT.

This clone has just one count. CDR3 bases: TGTGCCAGCAGGCCAGGAGGAATTCAAGCTTTCTTT. Encoded protein: CASRPGGIQAFF. This rearrangement joins TRBV28 to TRBJ1-1; unclear D gene. CDR1 MDHEN and CDR2 SYDVKM come from the germline V gene. This CDR3 region has 12 residues. V lost 6 bases to trimming and J lost 9 bases, with 14 bases between them.

The V gene is TRBV7-2, the J gene TRBJ2-7; 10 nucleotides line up with TRBD1. This CDR3 spans 15 amino acids. The germline V gene encodes CDR1 SGHTA and CDR2 FQGNSA. After removal of 3 bases from V and 2 bases from J, the junction contained 4 bases not matched to a gene. The CDR3 region has the DNA TGTGCCAGCAGCTTTCCGGGGACAGGGGCCTACGAGCAGTACTTC. Amino acid sequence: CASSFPGTGAYEQYF.

The chain carries TRBV28 and TRBJ1-1; no firm D call. Germline values: CDR1 MDHEN, CDR2 SYDVKM. CDR3 length: 15 residues. Trimming took 7 bases from V and 5 from J, leaving 20 bases between them. The CDR3 is CASKYEGSGLTEAFF. The CDR3, as DNA: TGTGCCAGCAAATATGAGGGCAGTGGGTTAACTGAAGCTTTCTTT.

J is TRBJ1-2 and V is TRBV2; unclear D gene. V lost 5 bases and J 7 bases, leaving 11 bases between the germline ends. Germline V gene lookup returns CDR1 SNHLY and CDR2 FYNNEI. This CDR3 is built from 12 residues. The CDR3 sequence is CASSPGLAGYTF. In DNA form, the CDR3 reads TGTGCCAGCAGTCCTGGACTTGCTGGCTACACCTTC.

This clone is a singleton in its sample. Written as DNA, the CDR3 is TGTGCCAGCAGCCGCCCCGGGACTAACTCCAATGAGCAGTTCTTC. Translation gives CASSRPGTNSNEQFF. This sequence joins TRBV5-4 and TRBJ2-1; 7 bases are shared with TRBD2. Germline loops: CDR1 SGHNT, CDR2 YYREEE (reference sequence). The CDR3 loop spans 15 amino acids. The V gene end was trimmed by 4 bases and the J gene end by 6 bases; junction bases not matched to a gene: 10.

The chain employs TRBV6-1 and TRBJ1-6; D gene ambiguous. CDR1 MNHNS and CDR2 SASEGT come from the germline V gene. The V end was cut by 1 base, the J end by 0 bases, with 4 bases between. The CDR3 totals 15 residues. The CDR3 DNA follows: TGTGCCAGCAGTGAAGACAGCTCCTATAATTCACCCCTCCACTTT. Protein sequence: CASSEDSSYNSPLHF.

The chain is built from TRBV3-1 (or the pseudogene TRBV3-2) and TRBJ2-7; 7 bases match TRBD1. Germline V gives CDR1 LGHDT, CDR2 YNNKEL (reference sequence). Unmatched junction bases numbered 4, after V lost 2 bases and J lost 3 bases. This CDR3 has 14 amino acids. As DNA, the CDR3 is TGTGCCAGCAGCCAAATCGGGACAGACTACGAGCAGTACTTC. Translated, it gives CASSQIGTDYEQYF.

In its sample, this clone was seen once. J is TRBJ2-7 and V is TRBV6-5, with TRBD2 matching over 7 bases. With 8 bases clipped from V and 9 bases from J, the junction kept 13 bases outside the gene matches. The CDR3 totals 13 residues. Germline loops: CDR1 MNHEY, CDR2 SVGAGI. The chain's CDR3 is CASFLMAGATQYF. In DNA form, the CDR3 reads TGTGCCAGCTTCCTCATGGCGGGAGCCACGCAGTACTTC.

The table lists this clone with a count of one. The gene calls are TRBV5-4 and TRBJ2-7, with 7 bases lining up with TRBD2. V shed 4 bases, J shed 0 bases, and the junction held 10 bases outside the gene matches. CDR3 length: 16 residues. CDR1 and CDR2 from the germline V gene are SGHNT and YYREEE (reference sequence). CDR3 loop: CASSHPGSGFSYEQYF. The CDR3 DNA is TGTGCCAGCAGCCACCCGGGTAGCGGGTTCTCCTACGAGCAGTACTTC.

The V call is TRBV7-6, the J call TRBJ2-1, with D tentatively TRBD2 (6 bases). The germline gives CDR1 SGHVS, CDR2 FNYEAQ. CDR3 length equals 17 residues. V was shortened by 5 bases and J by 0 bases, with 17 bases between the two germline ends. The CDR3 region has the DNA TGTGCCAGCAGCCCAGACATAGCGGATAGCTCCTACAATGAGCAGTTCTTC. Its translation is CASSPDIADSSYNEQFF.

This rearrangement joins TRBV14 to TRBJ1-3, with D unclear. Between the trimmed V and J ends, which lost 1 base and 0 bases, there was a span of 7 bases. Germline values: CDR1 SGHDN, CDR2 FVKESK. This CDR3 comprises 15 residues. The CDR3 sequence is CASSQGTFSGNTIYF. The CDR3 DNA is TGTGCCAGCAGCCAAGGTACTTTCTCTGGAAACACCATATATTTT.

The V gene is TRBV30, the J gene TRBJ2-1, with no clear D. The CDR3 is made up of 14 amino acids. Germline CDR1 and CDR2: GTSNPN and SVGIG (reference sequence). The germline V and J ends were trimmed by 0 bases and 2 bases, with 8 bases remaining between them. This CDR3 is CAWSVTSAYNEQFF. As DNA, the CDR3 is TGTGCCTGGAGTGTAACTTCGGCCTACAATGAGCAGTTCTTC.

The genes are TRBV28 and TRBJ1-5; TRBD1 matches at 7 bases. The CDR3 spans 14 residues. Germline CDR1 MDHEN, CDR2 SYDVKM. V lost 5 bases, J lost 2 bases, and 3 bases stayed unmatched. CDR3 in DNA: TGTGCCAGCAGTCACCAGGGGGGCAATCAGCCCCAGCATTTT. Residues: CASSHQGGNQPQHF.

This chain links TRBV30 with TRBJ2-1, with 9 bases that match TRBD2. CDR3 length: 16 residues. Germline lookup yields CDR1 GTSNPN and CDR2 SVGIG (reference sequence). Unmatched junction bases numbered 7, after V lost 0 bases and J lost 4 bases. This CDR3 reads CAWSVGSGRVYNEQFF. CDR3 bases: TGTGCCTGGAGTGTAGGTAGCGGGAGAGTTTACAATGAGCAGTTCTTC. The whole variable domain, filled in from reference TRBV30 and TRBJ2-1, reads SQTIHQWPATLVQPVGSPLSLECTVEGTSNPNLYWYRQAAGRGLQLLFYSVGIGQISSEVPQNLSASRPQDRQFILSSKKLLLSDSGFYLCAWSVGSGRVYNEQFFGPGTRLTVL.

The rearrangement links TRBV15 to TRBJ2-3, with 9 bases matching TRBD2. Germline CDR1 reads LNHNV; CDR2 reads YYDKDF (reference sequence). CDR3 length equals 20 residues. V lost 0 bases to trimming and J lost 0 bases; unmatched junction nucleotides: 13. CDR3 nucleotide sequence: TGTGCCACCAGCAGAGAGCGGGGGGGTACTTATATTTCTAGCACAGATACGCAGTATTTT. Translated: CATSRERGGTYISSTDTQYF. The whole variable domain, remainder taken from reference TRBV15 and TRBJ2-3, is DAMVIQNPRYQVTQFGKPVTLSCSQTLNHNVMYWYQQKSSQAPKLLFHYYDKDFNNEADTPDNFQSRRPNTSFCFLDIRSPGLGDTAMYLCATSRERGGTYISSTDTQYFGPGTRLTVL.

The chain carries TRBV6-5 and TRBJ1-5; D remains unclear. Germline V gene sequence: CDR1 MNHEY, CDR2 SVGAGI. This CDR3 is built from 15 residues. V lost 7 bases, J lost 0 bases, and 13 bases lay in between. The DNA for the CDR3 is TGTGCCAGCACCAACGGGGTGGTTAGCAATCAGCCCCAGCATTTT. Protein sequence: CASTNGVVSNQPQHF.

This chain connects TRBV4-2 to TRBJ2-5; 9 nucleotides align to TRBD2. Germline assignment: CDR1 LGHNA and CDR2 YNFKEQ. This CDR3 comprises 14 residues. Losses at the gene ends were 4 bases for V and 2 bases for J; bases not matched to a gene: 2. The CDR3 DNA sequence: TGTGCCAGCAGCCTAGCGGGGGCTCAAGAGACCCAGTACTTC. Its protein is CASSLAGAQETQYF.

The genes are TRBV12-3 or TRBV12-4 and TRBJ2-2; 7 nucleotides line up with TRBD1. V shed 6 bases and J 7 bases; nucleotides not matched to a gene: 5. The CDR3 is 13 amino acids. The CDR3 here is CASRFQGVGELFF. The CDR3 DNA follows: TGTGCCAGCAGGTTCCAGGGGGTCGGGGAGCTGTTTTTT.

This clone has a handful of counts. The chain is built from TRBV4-2 and TRBJ2-5; perhaps TRBD1 as D (5 bases). Trimming cost V 1 base and J 5 bases, with 11 bases left between them. The germline V gene encodes CDR1 LGHNA and CDR2 YNFKEQ. The CDR3 consists of 14 residues. The CDR3 protein is CASSQGGAAETQYF. CDR3 DNA: TGTGCCAGCAGCCAAGGGGGCGCGGCCGAGACCCAGTACTTC.

There are a few counts of this clone. The V and J genes are TRBV19 and TRBJ1-1; D perhaps matches TRBD1 (5 bases). V was trimmed by 5 bases and J by 6 bases, leaving 13 bases between them. From germline, CDR1 is LNHDA and CDR2 SQIVND (reference sequence). This CDR3 region has 13 residues. CDR3 sequence: CASSSRQPAEAFF. The CDR3 nucleotides read TGTGCCAGTAGTTCGCGACAGCCAGCTGAAGCTTTCTTT.